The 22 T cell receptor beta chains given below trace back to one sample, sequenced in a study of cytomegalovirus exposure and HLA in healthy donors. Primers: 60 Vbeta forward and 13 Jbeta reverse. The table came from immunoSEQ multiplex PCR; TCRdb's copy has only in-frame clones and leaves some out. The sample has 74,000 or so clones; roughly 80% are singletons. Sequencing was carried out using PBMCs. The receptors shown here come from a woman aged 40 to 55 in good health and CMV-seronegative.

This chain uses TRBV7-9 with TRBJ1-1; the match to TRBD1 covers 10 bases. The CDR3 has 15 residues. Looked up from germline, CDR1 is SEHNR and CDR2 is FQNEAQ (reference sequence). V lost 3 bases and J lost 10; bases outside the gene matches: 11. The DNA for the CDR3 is TGTGCCAGCAGCTTGAGTGGGGACAGGGGAGCCGGAGCTTTCTTT. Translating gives CASSLSGDRGAGAFF.

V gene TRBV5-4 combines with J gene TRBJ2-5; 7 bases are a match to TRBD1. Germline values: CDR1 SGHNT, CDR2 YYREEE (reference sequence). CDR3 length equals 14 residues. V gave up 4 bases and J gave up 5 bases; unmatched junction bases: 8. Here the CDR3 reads CASSVDRYAETQYF. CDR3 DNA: TGTGCCAGCAGCGTGGACAGGTATGCGGAGACCCAGTACTTC.

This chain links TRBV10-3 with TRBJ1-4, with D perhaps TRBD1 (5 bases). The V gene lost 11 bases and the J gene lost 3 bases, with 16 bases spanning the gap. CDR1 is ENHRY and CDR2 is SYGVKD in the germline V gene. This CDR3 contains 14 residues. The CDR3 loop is CASTRGSANEKLFF. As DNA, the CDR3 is TGTGCCTCCACTCGGGGGTCTGCTAATGAAAAACTGTTTTTT.

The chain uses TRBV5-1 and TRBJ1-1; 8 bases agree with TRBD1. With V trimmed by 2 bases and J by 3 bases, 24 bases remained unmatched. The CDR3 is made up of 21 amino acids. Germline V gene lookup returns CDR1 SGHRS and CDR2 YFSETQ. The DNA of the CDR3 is TGCGCCAGCAGCTTATGGGGTTCGTTGGGCCAGGGGGCGGATAGGGACACTGAAGCTTTCTTT. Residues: CASSLWGSLGQGADRDTEAFF.

In nucleotides, the CDR3 is TGTGCCAGCAGCTCGGGCTGGACAAATGCGAGAGAGCAGTACTTC. Its protein is CASSSGWTNAREQYF. The chain employs TRBV5-4 and TRBJ2-7, with D possibly being TRBD1 (5 bases). The CDR3 has 15 amino acids. The germline V and J ends were trimmed by 3 bases and 7 bases, with 20 bases remaining between them. Germline V gene lookup returns CDR1 SGHNT and CDR2 YYREEE (reference sequence).

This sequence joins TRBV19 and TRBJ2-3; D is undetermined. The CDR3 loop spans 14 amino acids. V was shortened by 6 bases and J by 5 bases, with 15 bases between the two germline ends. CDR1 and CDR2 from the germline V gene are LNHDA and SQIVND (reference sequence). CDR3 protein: CASSPVRSVDTQYF. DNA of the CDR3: TGTGCCAGTAGCCCTGTACGTTCGGTAGATACGCAGTATTTT.

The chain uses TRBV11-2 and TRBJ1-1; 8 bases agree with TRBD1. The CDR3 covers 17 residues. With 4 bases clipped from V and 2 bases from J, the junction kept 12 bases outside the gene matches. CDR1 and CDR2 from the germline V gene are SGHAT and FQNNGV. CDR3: CASSSNRGWGTNTEAFF. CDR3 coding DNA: TGTGCCAGCAGCTCGAACAGGGGGTGGGGAACAAACACTGAAGCTTTCTTT.

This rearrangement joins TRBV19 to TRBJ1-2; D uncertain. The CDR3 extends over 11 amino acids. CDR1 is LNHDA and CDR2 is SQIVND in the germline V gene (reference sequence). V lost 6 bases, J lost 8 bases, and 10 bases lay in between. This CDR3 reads CASRQFRGYTF. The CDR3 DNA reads TGTGCCAGTAGACAGTTTCGAGGCTACACCTTC.

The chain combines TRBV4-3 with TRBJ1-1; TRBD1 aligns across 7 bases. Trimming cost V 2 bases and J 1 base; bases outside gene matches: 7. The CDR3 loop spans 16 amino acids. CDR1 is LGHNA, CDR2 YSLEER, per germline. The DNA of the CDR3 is TGCGCCAGCAGCCAACAAACGGGACAGAAGAACACTGAAGCTTTCTTT. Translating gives CASSQQTGQKNTEAFF.

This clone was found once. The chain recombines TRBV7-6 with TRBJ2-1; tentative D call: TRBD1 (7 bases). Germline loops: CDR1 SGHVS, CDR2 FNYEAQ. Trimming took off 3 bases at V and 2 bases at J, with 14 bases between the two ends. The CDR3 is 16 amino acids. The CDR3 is CASSLQGGSAYNEQFF. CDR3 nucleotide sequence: TGTGCCAGCAGCTTGCAGGGGGGAAGTGCCTACAATGAGCAGTTCTTC.

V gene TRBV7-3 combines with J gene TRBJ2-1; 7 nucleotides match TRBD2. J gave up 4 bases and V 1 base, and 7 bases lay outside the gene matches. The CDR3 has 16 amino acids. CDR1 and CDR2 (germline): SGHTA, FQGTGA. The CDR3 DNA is TGTGCCAGCAGCTTAAGGGGGGGAGGGGATTACAATGAGCAGTTCTTC. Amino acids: CASSLRGGGDYNEQFF.

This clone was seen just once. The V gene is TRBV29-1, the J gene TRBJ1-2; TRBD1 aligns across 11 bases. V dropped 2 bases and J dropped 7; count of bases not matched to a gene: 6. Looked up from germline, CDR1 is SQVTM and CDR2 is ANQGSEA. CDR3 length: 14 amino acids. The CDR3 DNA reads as TGCAGCGTTGAACGGGGACAGGGGGTAGGTGGCTACACCTTC. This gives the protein CSVERGQGVGGYTF.

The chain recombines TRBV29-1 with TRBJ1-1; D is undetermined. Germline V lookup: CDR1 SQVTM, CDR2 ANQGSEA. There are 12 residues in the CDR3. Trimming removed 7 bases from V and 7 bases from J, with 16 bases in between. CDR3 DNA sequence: TGCAGCGCCGCGACAAGTACAGATGAAGCTTTCTTT. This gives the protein CSAATSTDEAFF. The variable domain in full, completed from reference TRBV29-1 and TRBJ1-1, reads SAVISQKPSRDICQRGTSLTIQCQVDSQVTMMFWYRQQPGQSLTLIATANQGSEATYESGFVIDKFPISRPNLTFSTLTVSNMSPEDSSIYLCSAATSTDEAFFGQGTRLTVV.

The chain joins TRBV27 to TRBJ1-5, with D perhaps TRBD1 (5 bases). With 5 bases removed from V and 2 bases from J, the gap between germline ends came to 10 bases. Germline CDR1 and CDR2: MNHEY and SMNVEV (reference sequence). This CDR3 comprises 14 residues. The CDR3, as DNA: TGTGCCAGCAGTCCTCAAGGGGGCAATCAGCCCCAGCATTTT. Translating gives CASSPQGGNQPQHF.

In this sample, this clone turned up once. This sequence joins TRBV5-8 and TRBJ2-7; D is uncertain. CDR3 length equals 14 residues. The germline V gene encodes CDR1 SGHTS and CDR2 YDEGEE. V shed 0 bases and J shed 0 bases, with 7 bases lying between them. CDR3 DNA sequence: TGTGCCAGCAGCTTGGTCAGGAACTCCTACGAGCAGTACTTC. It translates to CASSLVRNSYEQYF.

The chain's CDR3 is CAIKSGSSARTDTQYF. The CDR3 nucleotides are TGTGCCATCAAAAGCGGGAGCTCTGCGAGGACAGATACGCAGTATTTT. The chain uses TRBV10-3 and TRBJ2-3; 8 bases fit TRBD2. This CDR3 contains 16 residues. The V gene end was trimmed by 7 bases and the J gene end by 3 bases; junction bases not matched to a gene: 12. From germline, CDR1 is ENHRY and CDR2 SYGVKD.

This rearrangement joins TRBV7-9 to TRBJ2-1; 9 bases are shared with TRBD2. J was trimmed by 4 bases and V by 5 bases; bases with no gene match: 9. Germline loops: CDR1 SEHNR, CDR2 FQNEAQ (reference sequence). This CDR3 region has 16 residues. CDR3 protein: CASSPYSGGRYNEQFF. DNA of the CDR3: TGTGCCAGCAGCCCCTATAGCGGGGGCCGTTACAATGAGCAGTTCTTC.

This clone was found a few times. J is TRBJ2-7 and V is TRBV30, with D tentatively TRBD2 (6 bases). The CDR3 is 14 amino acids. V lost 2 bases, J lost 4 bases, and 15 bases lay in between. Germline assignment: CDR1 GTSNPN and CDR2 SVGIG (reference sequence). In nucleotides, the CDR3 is TGTGCCTGGAGTCCTGGCGGGATTCTTTACGAGCAGTACTTC. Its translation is CAWSPGGILYEQYF.

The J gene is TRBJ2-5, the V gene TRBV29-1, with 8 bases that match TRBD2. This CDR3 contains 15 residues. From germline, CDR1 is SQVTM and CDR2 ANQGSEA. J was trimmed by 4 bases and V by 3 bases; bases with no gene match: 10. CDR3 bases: TGCAGCGTTGATGGGGTCGGGAGCGGGAGAGAGACCCAGTACTTC. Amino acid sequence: CSVDGVGSGRETQYF.

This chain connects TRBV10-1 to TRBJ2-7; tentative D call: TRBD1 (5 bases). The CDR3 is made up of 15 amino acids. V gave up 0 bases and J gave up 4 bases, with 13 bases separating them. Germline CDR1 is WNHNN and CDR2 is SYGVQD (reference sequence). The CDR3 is CASSESTGSGYEQYF. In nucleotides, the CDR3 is TGCGCCAGCAGTGAGTCAACAGGTAGTGGATACGAGCAGTACTTC.

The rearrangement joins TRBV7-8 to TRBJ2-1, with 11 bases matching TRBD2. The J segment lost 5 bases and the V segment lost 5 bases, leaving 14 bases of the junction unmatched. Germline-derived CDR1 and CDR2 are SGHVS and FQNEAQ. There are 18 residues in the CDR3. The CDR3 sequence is CASSPPRRLAGMNNEQFF. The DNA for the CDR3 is TGTGCCAGCAGCCCACCTCGTAGACTAGCGGGAATGAACAATGAGCAGTTCTTC. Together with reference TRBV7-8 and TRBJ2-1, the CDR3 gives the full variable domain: GAGVSQSPRYKVAKRGQDVALRCDPISGHVSLFWYQQALGQGPEFLTYFQNEAQLDKSGLPSDRFFAERPEGSVSTLKIQRTQQEDSAVYLCASSPPRRLAGMNNEQFFGPGTRLTVL.

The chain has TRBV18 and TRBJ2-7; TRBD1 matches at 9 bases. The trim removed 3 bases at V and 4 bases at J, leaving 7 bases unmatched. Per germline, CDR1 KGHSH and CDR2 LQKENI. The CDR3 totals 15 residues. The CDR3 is CASSPTGGADYEQYF. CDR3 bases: TGTGCCAGCTCACCTACAGGGGGCGCAGATTACGAGCAGTACTTC.